Below, one TCR beta chain is given with its context. What it binds is not known. Deletions cut 9 bases from V and 1 base from J, with 15 bases between. CDR3 length equals 14 residues. Germline V gene data show CDR1 as MNHEY and CDR2 as SMNVEV (reference sequence). From the 5' RACE reads, TCRdb called clonotypes with MiXCR, one entry per CDR3 protein. Of fewer than 450,000 distinct CDR3 sequences listed, 20% to 30% are singletons. This sample is drawn from a study of T-cell memory formation after mild COVID-19. Study context: TCR clusters showed largely donor specificity.

Study-wide findings and caveats: There were some responding clones in pre-infection memory, which suggested that cross-reactive memory had joined. Day 15 to 85 contracting clones showed balanced CD4/CD8; later expanders leaned CD4+.

This clonotype was sampled from an adult woman who had mild COVID-19 (a few samples of this study predate the infection). Cell type and time point are not known. Sequenced sample: PBMCs or a T cell subset sorted from them (not recorded which). This rearrangement joins TRBV27 to TRBJ1-1; possible D gene TRBD1, 5 bases. The CDR3 reads CASHIGGGNTEAFF. The CDR3 DNA follows: TGTGCCAGTCATATCGGGGGGGGGAACACTGAAGCTTTCTTT.